The TCR beta chain described here comes from a study of Ad26.COV2.S vaccination and SARS-CoV-2 variants (dated by TCRdb to about 2021). For context, the study as a whole: Donors in the vaccine arm were drawn from COV1001, a multicentre, randomized, double-blind, placebo-controlled phase I-IIa trial testing Ad26.COV2.S in healthy adults. Blinding of investigators to trial group allocation was maintained during experiments and outcome assessment. The TCR-sequenced set comprised about 32 samples: some 20 Ad26.COV2.S vaccine recipients, 5 placebo recipients and 8 SARS-CoV-2 convalescent individuals. Ad26.COV2.S was administered intramuscularly at a dose of 5x10^10 or 1x10^11 viral particles, either as one shot or as two shots given 56 days apart. TCRbeta repertoire sequencing served as the tool for gauging how specific and how broad the SARS-CoV-2-reactive T cell receptors were following Ad26.COV2.S vaccination. Trial participants were randomized into five groups of five: low-dose or high-dose Ad26.COV2.S given once or twice, or placebo on both occasions.

Trimming removed 4 bases from V and 0 bases from J; the gene matches leave 13 bases unexplained. Measured from the cysteine to the phenylalanine, the CDR3 is 19 residues long. Only the CDR3 part of the read is kept: 57 bases, read in frame from the first base. Via the germline V gene, CDR1 is SGHRS and CDR2 YFSETQ. TCRbeta CDR3 regions were sequenced with the immunoSEQ Assay. After extraction, genomic DNA underwent amplification by bias-controlled multiplex PCR, followed by high-throughput sequencing. In the source study's methods: To quantify the absolute abundance of every unique TCRbeta CDR3 region, sequences were collapsed and filtered. T cell fraction was estimated by normalization of TCRbeta template counts to usable DNA, with usable DNA being measured through amplification of reference genes present in all nucleated cells. Repertoire TCRs were annotated as SARS-CoV-2-specific by exact matching of V gene, CDR3 amino acid sequence and J gene to a known reactive TCR set. The reference SARS-CoV-2 TCR set was obtained from MIRA and was filtered for enrichment in COVID-19-positive ImmuneCODE repertoires, whereby public or cross-reactive TCRs were removed. Using the MIRA antigens, annotated TCRs were further analysed by specific ORF or by position within an ORF. Breadth was defined as the number of annotated unique rearrangements divided by the total number of unique productive rearrangements, and depth was defined as the summed frequency of the annotated unique rearrangements. TCR breadth was compared between groups using two-sided Wilcoxon rank-sum tests. In its TCRdb copy, this immuneACCESS table keeps in-frame sequences only and misses some clones. Where compared with another copy, unresolved V genes explain less than half of these, and the others have no known cause. V and J calls plus clone size are reproduced from that table; the DNA served to infer D and trimming. This sample comprises hundreds of thousands of clones, 87% of them detected only once. About 3.5% of the sample is taken by the ten largest.

About this clone itself: This clone's antigen is unknown. Per-nucleotide qualities are absent, and no much larger clonotype sits a single base away.

Sample treatment or condition, as interpreted from the label and publication: roughly 18 received Ad26.COV2.S at low or high dose, single or two shots; 5 received placebo; per-sample allocation not given. Repertoires of vaccine and placebo recipients were sequenced from samples taken on day 63 after the first injection. In Cohort 1b, roughly 25 adults aged 18-55 years were enrolled at a single site in Boston, USA, between 29 July and 7 August 2020. Ad26.COV2.S was a replication-incompetent adenovirus type 26 vector expressing a prefusion-stabilized SARS-CoV-2 spike protein from the original Wuhan strain. What the study reported, not specific to this receptor: Compared with placebo recipients, Ad26.COV2.S recipients showed higher spike-specific TCR breadth (P = 0.0014). It was noted by the authors that total T cell responses may have been underestimated by the TCR breadth and depth analyses. After vaccination, spike-specific CD8+ and CD4+ T cell responses were reported to show substantial breadth. The study was not powered to compare responses between vaccine doses or regimens. Non-spike TCR breadth was comparable between vaccine and placebo recipients, consistent with the vaccine containing only spike.

The sequence derives from a person aged 18-60 years who received the Ad26.COV2.S COVID-19 vaccine or a placebo. The chain was built from TRBV5-1 and TRBJ2-6; 7 central nucleotides agree with TRBD1. Here the sequenced sample was peripheral blood, taken in a trial of Ad26.COV2.S vaccine versus placebo. The CDR3 amino acid sequence is: CASSRTRDSISSGANVLTF. The DNA reads as follows: TGCGCCAGCAGCAGGACACGGGACAGTATTAGCTCTGGGGCCAACGTCCTGACTTTC.